The 14 T cell receptor beta chains below were found in one sample sequenced in a study of human versus mouse CDR3 diversity and MHC coevolution. Repertoires were generated with immunoSEQ multiplex PCR, while TCRdb's copy carries only in-frame clones and drops some. Among about 81,000 clones listed, over 85% were seen once. Sequenced input: naive CD4+ T cells from blood. Subset given: CD45RO-negative CD62L-positive naive CD4 T cells. The receptor set was obtained from a person aged 30 to 70 in good health.

The gene calls are TRBV6-5 and TRBJ2-7; D is unclear. There are 14 residues in the CDR3. Germline V gives CDR1 MNHEY, CDR2 SVGAGI. V was trimmed by 5 bases and J by 2 bases, leaving 13 bases between them. The CDR3 sequence is CASSGLSLTYEQYF. In nucleotides, the CDR3 is TGTGCCAGCAGTGGGCTGAGCCTTACCTACGAGCAGTACTTC.

The chain couples TRBV25-1 to TRBJ2-1; 8 nucleotides match TRBD2. The germline V gene has CDR1 MGHDK and CDR2 SYGVNS. The CDR3 loop spans 17 amino acids. The V segment lost 5 bases and the J segment 2 bases; nucleotides outside the gene matches: 11. Here the CDR3 DNA reads TGTGCCAGCAGTTCGTACAGCGGGGGCCTTACCTACAATGAGCAGTTCTTC. Translating gives CASSSYSGGLTYNEQFF.

This chain links TRBV7-8 with TRBJ1-2; 10 positions agree with TRBD1. The V gene end was trimmed by 5 bases and the J gene end by 6 bases; junction bases not matched to a gene: 6. The CDR3 has 14 residues. Germline V gene data show CDR1 as SGHVS and CDR2 as FQNEAQ. CDR3 bases: TGTGCCAGCAGCCCCGACAGGGGGCAGCATGGCTACACCTTC. As protein: CASSPDRGQHGYTF.

The rearrangement uses TRBV5-1 and TRBJ2-2, with 7 bases aligning to TRBD2. The CDR3 loop spans 15 amino acids. After removal of 4 bases from V and 1 base from J, the junction contained 4 bases not matched to a gene. Per the germline V gene, CDR1 is SGHRS and CDR2 is YFSETQ. CDR3 DNA: TGCGCCAGCAGCGGGGGGGAGTTGAACACCGGGGAGCTGTTTTTT. Translating gives CASSGGELNTGELFF. The full variable domain, rest sourced from reference TRBV5-1 and TRBJ2-2, is KAGVTQTPRYLIKTRGQQVTLSCSPISGHRSVSWYQQTPGQGLQFLFEYFSETQRNKGNFPGRFSGRQFSNSRSEMNVSTLELGDSALYLCASSGGELNTGELFFGEGSRLTVL.

V is TRBV10-3 and J is TRBJ2-3; D uncertain. CDR1 and CDR2 (germline): ENHRY, SYGVKD. The V end was cut by 4 bases, the J end by 5 bases, with 13 bases between. CDR3 length equals 14 residues. The CDR3 nucleotides read TGTGCCATCAGTGGGGTAGCCGGTGGAGATACGCAGTATTTT. Protein sequence: CAISGVAGGDTQYF.

The rearrangement uses TRBV10-3 and TRBJ2-2, with TRBD1 matching 7 bases. This CDR3 spans 15 amino acids. Germline V gene data show CDR1 as ENHRY and CDR2 as SYGVKD. V shed 0 bases and J 6 bases; nucleotides not matched to a gene: 4. The CDR3 loop reads CAISESQGQAGELFF. In nucleotides, the CDR3 is TGTGCCATCAGTGAGTCCCAAGGACAGGCCGGGGAGCTGTTTTTT.

The sample holds one count of this clone. V and J are TRBV5-1 and TRBJ2-7, with TRBD1 identical over 10 bases. The germline V gene has CDR1 SGHRS and CDR2 YFSETQ. The V segment lost 5 bases and the J segment 7 bases; nucleotides outside the gene matches: 12. This CDR3 is built from 15 residues. DNA of the CDR3: TGCGCCAGCAGTCGGACGGGACAGGGGTCGAGAGAGCAGTACTTC. This gives the protein CASSRTGQGSREQYF.

The CDR3 here is CASSPLGQQNTEAFF. CDR3 nucleotide sequence: TGTGCCAGCTCACCGCTTGGACAGCAGAACACTGAAGCTTTCTTT. The chain couples TRBV18 to TRBJ1-1; tentatively, D is TRBD1 (6 bases). The CDR3 has 15 amino acids. Deletions cut 3 bases from V and 1 base from J, with 12 bases between. Per germline, CDR1 KGHSH and CDR2 LQKENI.

The chain links TRBV5-1 to TRBJ2-1, with a tentative D call TRBD1 (5 bases). The ends were cut back, 2 bases at V and 2 bases at J, with 8 bases in the middle. The germline V gene has CDR1 SGHRS and CDR2 YFSETQ. CDR3 length equals 14 residues. The CDR3 is CASSFQGAYNEQFF. CDR3 in DNA: TGCGCCAGCAGCTTCCAAGGGGCCTACAATGAGCAGTTCTTC.

This chain joins TRBV6-5 and TRBJ1-3; a weak D match, TRBD1 (5 bases). Germline values: CDR1 MNHEY, CDR2 SVGAGI. V dropped 10 bases and J dropped 2 bases, with 15 bases sitting between them. The CDR3 is 14 amino acids. The DNA of the CDR3 is TGTGCCACCCTACCCCCGGGGGCTGGAAACACCATATATTTT. This gives the protein CATLPPGAGNTIYF.

The rearrangement joins TRBV2 to TRBJ2-5, with TRBD1 as a possible D gene (6 bases). The end of the DNA is better explained by TRBJ2-7, so the J call may be wrong. CDR3 size: 14 residues. Germline V gene sequence: CDR1 SNHLY, CDR2 FYNNEI. The CDR3 nucleotides are TGTGCCAGCAGTGCCGACAGGACCTCCTACGAGCAGTACTTC. Protein product: CASSADRTSYEQYF.

Comment on this clone: This sample includes further DNA sequences coding for the same CDR3. The rearrangement joins TRBV7-2 to TRBJ2-7; 7 bases line up with TRBD1. CDR3 length: 12 residues. The V gene end was trimmed by 5 bases and the J gene end by 3 bases; junction bases not matched to a gene: 1. Germline V gene sequence: CDR1 SGHTA, CDR2 FQGNSA. The CDR3 coding sequence is TGTGCCAGCAGCCCAGGGGGCTACGAGCAGTACTTC. Protein sequence: CASSPGGYEQYF.

This chain connects TRBV5-1 to TRBJ1-2; 10 nucleotides match TRBD1. Germline loops: CDR1 SGHRS, CDR2 YFSETQ. CDR3 length: 14 amino acids. V lost 4 bases, J lost 6 bases, and 6 bases stayed unmatched. This CDR3 is CASSLEGTGDGYTF. CDR3 bases: TGCGCCAGCAGCCTCGAAGGGACAGGGGATGGCTACACCTTC.

The rearrangement links TRBV7-9 to TRBJ1-2; TRBD1 is a possible D gene (5 bases). Germline assignment: CDR1 SEHNR and CDR2 FQNEAQ (reference sequence). The CDR3 totals 17 residues. Trimming took off 3 bases at V and 7 bases at J, with 24 bases between the two ends. The CDR3 DNA sequence: TGTGCCAGCAGCTTTGATTCCAGAGGCTTCAGGGCCTTTGGCTACACCTTC. It encodes CASSFDSRGFRAFGYTF.